Below are 32 T cell receptor beta chains sequenced from a single sample in a study of cytomegalovirus exposure and HLA in healthy donors. Here immunoSEQ multiplex PCR was the method, and the copy in TCRdb shows in-frame clones only, minus some. The data hold roughly 70,000 clones, with about 85% observed a single time. The sample was PBMCs. All receptors come from a man aged 25-45 years in good health and CMV-seronegative.

This sequence joins TRBV5-6 and TRBJ2-5; the D is unclear. CDR1 SGHDT and CDR2 YYEEEE come from the germline V gene. This CDR3 region has 14 residues. V was pared by 0 bases and J by 5 bases, with 11 bases between. The CDR3 loop reads CASSLELGLETQYF. The CDR3 DNA follows: TGTGCCAGCAGCTTGGAACTGGGCTTGGAGACCCAGTACTTC.

The chain has TRBV15 and TRBJ2-1, with a weak D call TRBD2 (6 bases). V dropped 1 base and J dropped 2 bases, with 9 bases sitting between them. CDR3 length equals 15 residues. Germline CDR1 and CDR2: LNHNV and YYDKDF (reference sequence). The CDR3, as DNA: TGTGCCACCAGCAGAGGCGGCGGGGCCTACAATGAGCAGTTCTTC. Protein: CATSRGGGAYNEQFF.

This sequence joins TRBV9 and TRBJ2-1; D might be TRBD2 (6 bases). Germline assignment: CDR1 SGDLS and CDR2 YYNGEE. V lost 4 bases, J lost 2 bases, and 13 bases lay in between. The CDR3 runs 15 residues. CDR3 sequence: CASSSLGGTYNEQFF. The DNA for the CDR3 is TGTGCCAGCAGCTCTCTGGGGGGTACCTACAATGAGCAGTTCTTC. Together with reference TRBV9 and TRBJ2-1, the CDR3 gives the full variable domain: DSGVTQTPKHLITATGQRVTLRCSPRSGDLSVYWYQQSLDQGLQFLIQYYNGEERAKGNILERFSAQQFPDLHSELNLSSLELGDSALYFCASSSLGGTYNEQFFGPGTRLTVL.

The chain joins TRBV30 to TRBJ1-4, with a tentative D call TRBD1 (5 bases). Looked up from germline, CDR1 is GTSNPN and CDR2 is SVGIG (reference sequence). Between the trimmed V and J ends, which lost 5 bases and 0 bases, there was a span of 10 bases. The CDR3 runs to 14 residues. CDR3 amino acids: CAWSTGATNEKLFF. CDR3 nucleotide sequence: TGTGCCTGGTCCACGGGGGCAACTAATGAAAAACTGTTTTTT.

This chain connects TRBV15 to TRBJ2-1; a weak D match, TRBD1 (6 bases). The CDR3 is 16 amino acids. Looked up from germline, CDR1 is LNHNV and CDR2 is YYDKDF (reference sequence). Trimming took 1 base from V and 0 from J, leaving 10 bases between them. CDR3 nucleotide sequence: TGTGCCACCAGCAGAGCCGCCAGGGGCTCCTACAATGAGCAGTTCTTC. Translated: CATSRAARGSYNEQFF.

This clone turned up a few times. The chain has TRBV2 and TRBJ1-6; the D is unclear. V gave up 5 bases and J gave up 1 base, with 6 bases separating them. This CDR3 contains 14 residues. CDR1 and CDR2 (germline): SNHLY, FYNNEI. This CDR3 is CASSSRSYNSPLHF. DNA for the CDR3: TGTGCCAGCAGTTCTAGGTCCTATAATTCACCCCTCCACTTT.

The V gene is TRBV6-6, the J gene TRBJ1-5; 9 bases line up with TRBD1. The V segment lost 6 bases and the J segment 3 bases; nucleotides outside the gene matches: 6. The germline gives CDR1 MNHNY, CDR2 SVGAGI (reference sequence). The CDR3 length is 15 residues. The CDR3 protein is CASSPDRGDNQPQHF. The CDR3 DNA follows: TGTGCCAGCAGCCCCGACAGGGGGGACAATCAGCCCCAGCATTTT.

This chain joins TRBV7-6 and TRBJ1-1, with TRBD1 identical over 9 bases. Germline CDR1 and CDR2: SGHVS and FNYEAQ. Losses at the gene ends were 3 bases for V and 6 bases for J; bases not matched to a gene: 11. CDR3 length: 16 residues. This chain's CDR3 is CASSFTRDRDVSEAFF. In nucleotides, the CDR3 is TGTGCCAGCAGCTTTACACGGGACAGGGATGTGTCTGAAGCTTTCTTT.

V usage is TRBV10-3 and J usage is TRBJ1-2; unclear D gene. The germline V gene encodes CDR1 ENHRY and CDR2 SYGVKD. This CDR3 contains 13 residues. Trimming removed 10 bases at V and 5 bases at J, with 17 bases between. CDR3 bases: TGTGCCACCGTCGATGGGGAGAGGTATGGCTACACCTTC. As protein: CATVDGERYGYTF.

The sample holds a few counts of this clone. The chain uses TRBV6-8 and TRBJ1-2, with TRBD1 matching over 11 bases. This CDR3 is 10 amino acids long. The junction had 5 bases not matched to a gene; V was cut back by 9 bases and J by 14 bases. Germline CDR1 is MNHGY and CDR2 is SAAAGT. CDR3 bases: TGTGCCAGAACGGGACAGGGGGAAACCTTC. Residues: CARTGQGETF.

The chain joins TRBV7-9 to TRBJ1-1; D not resolved. This CDR3 region has 15 residues. The V end was cut by 0 bases, the J end by 6 bases, with 14 bases between. The germline V gene encodes CDR1 SEHNR and CDR2 FQNEAQ (reference sequence). The DNA for the CDR3 is TGTGCCAGCAGCTTAGCTATTGTAGGGAGCGCTGAAGCTTTCTTT. This encodes CASSLAIVGSAEAFF.

The V and J genes are TRBV2 and TRBJ1-3; D might be TRBD1 (5 bases). Germline V gene lookup returns CDR1 SNHLY and CDR2 FYNNEI. Trimming removed 8 bases at V and 4 bases at J, with 15 bases between. CDR3 length equals 14 residues. The CDR3 DNA is TGTGCCAGCTGTATCCTCCAGGGCGGAAACACCATATATTTT. Encoded protein: CASCILQGGNTIYF.

The V and J genes are TRBV6-5 and TRBJ1-2, with 8 bases fitting TRBD1. J gave up 2 bases and V 6 bases, and 5 bases lay outside the gene matches. Germline values: CDR1 MNHEY, CDR2 SVGAGI. The CDR3 sequence is 14 residues long. CDR3 residues: CASRKTGVNYGYTF. CDR3 DNA sequence: TGTGCCAGCAGGAAGACAGGGGTGAACTATGGCTACACCTTC.

This clone has only one observation. V usage is TRBV19 and J usage is TRBJ1-5; D not certain. This CDR3 has 15 amino acids. Trimming removed 1 base at V and 2 bases at J, with 9 bases between. Germline assignment: CDR1 LNHDA and CDR2 SQIVND (reference sequence). In DNA form, the CDR3 reads TGTGCCAGTAGTATAGTCACCACACGCAATCAGCCCCAGCATTTT. Translation: CASSIVTTRNQPQHF.

The J gene is TRBJ2-1, the V gene TRBV11-3, with TRBD2 matching 11 bases. From germline, CDR1 is SGHNT and CDR2 YENEEA. With 3 bases clipped from V and 10 bases from J, the junction kept 11 bases outside the gene matches. The CDR3 runs 16 residues. CDR3 protein: CASSFHSGRGIWEQFF. CDR3 nucleotide sequence: TGTGCCAGCAGCTTTCATAGCGGGAGGGGAATATGGGAGCAGTTCTTC. The full variable domain, rest sourced from reference TRBV11-3 and TRBJ2-1, is EAGVVQSPRYKIIEKKQPVAFWCNPISGHNTLYWYLQNLGQGPELLIRYENEEAVDDSQLPKDRFSAERLKGVDSTLKIQPAELGDSAVYLCASSFHSGRGIWEQFFGPGTRLTVL.

The rearrangement uses TRBV10-3 and TRBJ1-5, with D maybe TRBD1 (6 bases). The V gene lost 8 bases and the J gene lost 1 base, with 9 bases spanning the gap. CDR1 and CDR2 from the germline V gene are ENHRY and SYGVKD. There are 13 residues in the CDR3. Here the CDR3 DNA reads TGTGCCATCTCTGGACAGAGCAATCAGCCCCAGCATTTT. It specifies CAISGQSNQPQHF.

The rearrangement links TRBV2 to TRBJ1-5; 9 nucleotides line up with TRBD1. The germline V gene encodes CDR1 SNHLY and CDR2 FYNNEI. The CDR3 sequence is 15 residues long. V was pared by 5 bases and J by 3 bases, with 5 bases of the junction left unmatched. The CDR3 region has the DNA TGTGCCAGCAGTTACAGGGGGCAAGTCAATCAGCCCCAGCATTTT. Protein sequence: CASSYRGQVNQPQHF.

This clone was detected only a few times. The rearrangement links TRBV2 to TRBJ1-5; 7 bases match TRBD1. V shed 6 bases, J shed 0 bases, and the junction held 5 bases outside the gene matches. The CDR3 has 15 amino acids. Looked up from germline, CDR1 is SNHLY and CDR2 is FYNNEI. CDR3 nucleotide sequence: TGTGCCAGCAGGGGACAGAAAGGTAGCAATCAGCCCCAGCATTTT. Residues: CASRGQKGSNQPQHF.

V is TRBV18 and J is TRBJ1-1; perhaps TRBD1 as D (6 bases). This CDR3 is 15 amino acids long. Trimming shortened V by 4 bases and J by 1 base, and 13 bases separated the two germline ends. CDR1 is KGHSH and CDR2 is LQKENI in the germline V gene. The CDR3 DNA is TGTGCCAGCTCACAGGTGGGGACATCGAACACTGAAGCTTTCTTT. It encodes CASSQVGTSNTEAFF.

The gene calls are TRBV5-1 and TRBJ2-1; no clear D. The CDR3 is made up of 14 amino acids. V lost 3 bases, J lost 5 bases, and 12 bases lay in between. The V gene's germline CDR1 is SGHRS and CDR2 YFSETQ. The CDR3 DNA follows: TGCGCCAGCAGCTATGGCGGAGAAAACAATGAGCAGTTCTTC. This translates into CASSYGGENNEQFF.

This clone occurred a few times. The chain links TRBV4-3 to TRBJ1-2, with 9 bases lining up with TRBD1. Germline trimming cut 6 bases from V and 7 bases from J; bases unmatched to any gene: 12. This CDR3 is 15 amino acids long. Germline V gene data show CDR1 as LGHNA and CDR2 as YSLEER. The CDR3 nucleotides read TGCGCCAGCAGTATTACCGCAGACAGGGGGTTTGGCTACACCTTC. This encodes CASSITADRGFGYTF.

This chain links TRBV6-5 with TRBJ2-7, with D perhaps TRBD2 (6 bases). Germline V gives CDR1 MNHEY, CDR2 SVGAGI. Trimming took 0 bases from V and 2 from J, leaving 11 bases between them. There are 15 residues in the CDR3. The CDR3 protein is CASSYSGGSPYEQYF. The CDR3 coding sequence is TGTGCCAGCAGTTACTCAGGAGGGTCCCCCTACGAGCAGTACTTC.

CDR3 in DNA: TGTGCCAGCAGCCCTGGACAGGGGAATGACTATGGCTACACCTTC. Its protein is CASSPGQGNDYGYTF. The chain links TRBV7-9 to TRBJ1-2, with 9 bases lining up with TRBD1. This CDR3 is 15 amino acids long. Germline trimming cut 5 bases from V and 3 bases from J; bases unmatched to any gene: 7. Germline assignment: CDR1 SEHNR and CDR2 FQNEAQ (reference sequence).

The rearrangement joins TRBV4-3 to TRBJ2-1, with 9 bases that match TRBD1. The CDR3 sequence is 16 residues long. CDR1 is LGHNA and CDR2 is YSLEER in the germline V gene. Trimming at V came to 3 bases and at J to 4 bases, leaving 7 bases not matched to a gene. The CDR3 DNA sequence: TGCGCCAGCAGCCAGGCGACAGGGGGGAATTACAATGAGCAGTTCTTC. This gives the protein CASSQATGGNYNEQFF.

The chain carries TRBV7-2 and TRBJ2-5; TRBD1 aligns across 11 bases. CDR3 length equals 15 residues. The trim removed 5 bases at V and 5 bases at J, leaving 7 bases unmatched. Germline V lookup: CDR1 SGHTA, CDR2 FQGNSA. The CDR3 here is CASSPDRGRRETQYF. Here the CDR3 DNA reads TGTGCCAGCAGCCCGGACAGGGGGCGCCGGGAGACCCAGTACTTC.

The sample holds a few counts of this clone. V is TRBV5-1 and J is TRBJ2-7, with 7 bases lining up with TRBD1. This CDR3 comprises 15 residues. The J segment lost 1 base and the V segment lost 4 bases, leaving 8 bases of the junction unmatched. In germline, CDR1 is SGHRS, CDR2 YFSETQ. The CDR3 coding sequence is TGCGCCAGCAGCCAGACAGGGTTGAGGTCCTACGAGCAGTACTTC. It translates to CASSQTGLRSYEQYF.

The chain recombines TRBV27 with TRBJ2-5; 8 bases match TRBD1. The CDR3 consists of 14 residues. Germline V CDR1 and CDR2: MNHEY, SMNVEV (reference sequence). Germline trimming cut 5 bases from V and 7 bases from J; bases unmatched to any gene: 9. The CDR3 DNA reads as TGTGCCAGCAGTACAGACAGGGGAGTTAGGACCCAGTACTTC. Translation: CASSTDRGVRTQYF.

This rearrangement joins TRBV19 to TRBJ1-5, with a possible D match to TRBD1 (5 bases). This CDR3 comprises 11 residues. V was pared by 5 bases and J by 11 bases, with 10 bases between. Per the germline V gene, CDR1 is LNHDA and CDR2 is SQIVND (reference sequence). The CDR3 spells CASSYRFTQHF. CDR3 coding DNA: TGTGCCAGTAGTTACAGGTTTACCCAGCATTTT.

This chain uses TRBV5-1 with TRBJ2-1; TRBD1 matches at 7 bases. The CDR3 runs to 15 residues. With 5 bases clipped from V and 3 bases from J, the junction kept 8 bases outside the gene matches. Germline V gives CDR1 SGHRS, CDR2 YFSETQ. For the CDR3, the DNA is TGCGCCAGCAGTCAAAGAGGGACAGACTACAATGAGCAGTTCTTC. Protein: CASSQRGTDYNEQFF.

Judged by abundance, this clone is medium-sized. The chain couples TRBV6-5 to TRBJ1-5; 7 bases line up with TRBD1. V lost 7 bases, J lost 6 bases, and 6 bases stayed unmatched. CDR3 length: 13 residues. Germline V gene sequence: CDR1 MNHEY, CDR2 SVGAGI. CDR3 nucleotide sequence: TGTGCCAGCACTACAGGGGAAAGTCAGCCCCAGCATTTT. It yields the protein CASTTGESQPQHF.

This clone showed up just a few times. This sequence joins TRBV19 and TRBJ2-1, with TRBD1 matching 12 bases. The V gene end was trimmed by 0 bases and the J gene end by 10 bases; junction bases not matched to a gene: 10. From germline, CDR1 is LNHDA and CDR2 SQIVND (reference sequence). The CDR3 is 17 residues long. CDR3 DNA sequence: TGTGCCAGTAGTATAGAGGGGACAGGGGGCGAGAGAGTGGAGCAGTTCTTC. Translating gives CASSIEGTGGERVEQFF. The full variable domain, its missing parts supplied by reference TRBV19 and TRBJ2-1, is DGGITQSPKYLFRKEGQNVTLSCEQNLNHDAMYWYRQDPGQGLRLIYYSQIVNDFQKGDIAEGYSVSREKKESFPLTVTSAQKNPTAFYLCASSIEGTGGERVEQFFGPGTRLTVL.

As concerns this clone: One junction end disagrees with the germline gene, perhaps due to a read error. The chain recombines TRBV7-7 with TRBJ2-2; D is perhaps TRBD2 (5 bases). CDR1 is SSHAT, CDR2 FNYEAQ, per germline (reference sequence). The CDR3 has 14 amino acids. The CDR3, as DNA: TGTGCTAGCAGCTTAAGGGTTCGGGGCGGGGAGCTGTTTTTT. Encoded protein: CASSLRVRGGELFF. Drawing the rest from reference TRBV7-7 and TRBJ2-2, the complete variable domain is GAGVSQSPRYKVTKRGQDVTLRCDPISSHATLYWYQQALGQGPEFLTYFNYEAQPDKSGLPSDRFSAERPEGSISTLTIQRTEQRDSAMYRCASSLRVRGGELFFGEGSRLTVL.